This TCR beta chain was found in a study of blood T cell repertoires in COVID-19. Study information: There were acute and convalescent COVID-19 samples, and they came from the United States, Italy and Spain. T cells, B-cell-depleted T cells, or PBMCs provided the cDNA or gDNA that served as material.

Germline CDR1 is SGHTA and CDR2 is FQGNSA. V gave up 3 bases and J gave up 0 bases, with 5 bases separating them. This CDR3 spans 14 amino acids. Authors' methods: Amplification with reference gene primers provided the estimates of nucleated cell counts. Only in-frame clones appear in the TCRdb table, and some are missing; sequencing was by immunoSEQ multiplex PCR. The D gene and trimming were derived from the DNA, and the V and J assignments and clone size from that table. The sample lists approximately 260,000 clones; roughly 80% were seen once. The source material was peripheral blood. The clonotype originates from an elderly woman with active or convalescent COVID-19. The chain recombines TRBV7-2 with TRBJ1-4, with D hard to call. The CDR3 sequence: CASSFTATNEKLFF. The CDR3 nucleotides read TGTGCCAGCAGCTTTACTGCAACTAATGAAAAACTGTTTTTT.